These T cell receptor beta chains were read from a single sample in a study of blood T cell repertoires in COVID-19. The method was immunoSEQ multiplex PCR; TCRdb's version includes in-frame clones alone and lacks a portion of them. The sample has 200,000 to 250,000 clones; roughly 80% are singletons. Material: peripheral blood. These receptors all stem from a woman younger than 30 with acute or convalescent COVID-19. Each CDR3 is given with its conserved first and last residue. D genes are given only for firm matches.

j_call d_call v_call cdr3_aa
TRBJ2-1 - TRBV6-2/TRBV6-3 CASSYSPGVVNEQFF
TRBJ1-2 - TRBV29-1 CSCSPDPRGEGYGYTF
TRBJ2-1 - TRBV20-1 CSAKLNEQFF
TRBJ2-7 TRBD1 TRBV19 CASSMSGTGVYGDEQYF
TRBJ1-2 TRBD1 TRBV6-5 CASSPTRTGPYGYTF
TRBJ2-7 - TRBV13 CASSPLVPYEQYF
TRBJ2-2 - TRBV28 CASMVLDSGELFF
TRBJ1-4 - TRBV2 CASQQGAEKLFF
TRBJ1-1 TRBD1 TRBV5-8 CASSWGTGNTEAFF
TRBJ2-4 - TRBV28 CAARPGGPKNIQYF
TRBJ1-2 TRBD1 TRBV19 CASSTGTVLQTF
TRBJ2-1 - TRBV19 CASTDTYNEQFF
TRBJ1-1 - TRBV7-9 CASGGAPNF
TRBJ1-1 TRBD1 TRBV5-6 CASSLTGTGYFAEAFF
TRBJ2-3 TRBD1 TRBV28 CASSLGTGVKYF
TRBJ1-5 - TRBV19 CASSRQNGRGQPQHF
TRBJ1-2 TRBD1 TRBV28 CASSSWDSNYGYTF
TRBJ2-5 TRBD2 TRBV7-2 CASSLVASGKETQYF
TRBJ2-1 TRBD2 TRBV7-2 CASSLLVWGPTGGNEQFF